This passage covers 24 T cell receptor beta chains from one sample sequenced in a study of blood T cell repertoires in COVID-19. The table came from immunoSEQ multiplex PCR; TCRdb's copy has only in-frame clones and leaves some out. The table has about 240,000 clones, about 83% seen once. Sequencing was done on a sample of peripheral blood. The receptor set was obtained from a human donor in a cohort sampled during active COVID-19.

In this sample, this clone turned up once. The rearrangement joins TRBV18 to TRBJ1-5; a possible D gene is TRBD1 (5 bases). V lost 4 bases and J lost 5, with 12 bases in between. The CDR3 is made up of 14 amino acids. Germline V gives CDR1 KGHSH, CDR2 LQKENI. The CDR3 region has the DNA TGTGCCAGCTCACTCGGGACTGCTGATCAGCCCCAGCATTTT. Translating gives CASSLGTADQPQHF.

The chain joins TRBV7-2 to TRBJ2-5; the D gene is possibly TRBD2 (6 bases). Germline V lookup: CDR1 SGHTA, CDR2 FQGNSA. The CDR3 has 16 amino acids. V lost 0 bases, J lost 1 base, and 12 bases lay in between. The CDR3, as DNA: TGTGCCAGCAGCTTAGCGGGGGGATCGGTCCAAGAGACCCAGTACTTC. Its translation: CASSLAGGSVQETQYF. The complete variable domain, with remaining parts taken from reference TRBV7-2 and TRBJ2-5, reads GAGVSQSPSNKVTEKGKDVELRCDPISGHTALYWYRQSLGQGLEFLIYFQGNSAPDKSGLPSDRFSAERTGGSVSTLTIQRTQQEDSAVYLCASSLAGGSVQETQYFGPGTRLLVL.

The chain is built from TRBV2 and TRBJ1-3, with a possible D match to TRBD1 (5 bases). CDR3 length: 15 amino acids. Trimming removed 6 bases from V and 0 bases from J, with 12 bases in between. The germline V gene encodes CDR1 SNHLY and CDR2 FYNNEI. The CDR3 nucleotides are TGTGCCAGCAGGGAGGGGTTTAGCTCTGGAAACACCATATATTTT. Translating gives CASREGFSSGNTIYF.

The rearrangement uses TRBV5-6 and TRBJ2-3; possibly TRBD1 for D (6 bases). V gave up 0 bases and J gave up 2 bases, with 13 bases separating them. In germline, CDR1 is SGHDT, CDR2 YYEEEE. The CDR3 is 16 residues long. CDR3 nucleotide sequence: TGTGCCAGCAGCTTGGTACGTGGGGGCCCCACAGATACGCAGTATTTT. Amino acids: CASSLVRGGPTDTQYF.

This chain links TRBV18 with TRBJ2-7; possibly TRBD1 for D (6 bases). The CDR3 has 13 residues. V lost 3 bases to trimming and J lost 3 bases, with 9 bases between them. The germline V gene has CDR1 KGHSH and CDR2 LQKENI. CDR3 coding DNA: TGTGCCAGCTCACCGGCAGGGGTCTACGAGCAGTACTTC. Protein sequence: CASSPAGVYEQYF.

The chain uses TRBV6-5 and TRBJ2-7; 7 bases are a match to TRBD2. CDR3 length: 14 residues. The germline CDR1 and CDR2 sequences are MNHEY and SVGAGI. The V segment lost 3 bases and the J segment 2 bases; nucleotides outside the gene matches: 4. CDR3 protein: CASSYGRDTYEQYF. CDR3 bases: TGTGCCAGCAGTTATGGGAGGGATACCTACGAGCAGTACTTC.

V is TRBV5-6 and J is TRBJ2-3, with 12 bases identical to TRBD1. The CDR3 consists of 16 residues. V shed 2 bases and J 8 bases; nucleotides not matched to a gene: 9. Germline V gene lookup returns CDR1 SGHDT and CDR2 YYEEEE. CDR3 sequence: CASSLPGQGARGTQYF. The CDR3 coding sequence is TGTGCCAGCAGCTTACCGGGACAGGGGGCGCGAGGTACGCAGTATTTT.

The rearrangement links TRBV18 to TRBJ1-2, with a tentative D call TRBD1 (6 bases). This CDR3 has 14 amino acids. Germline loops: CDR1 KGHSH, CDR2 LQKENI. Deletions cut 3 bases from V and 6 bases from J, with 14 bases between. Here the CDR3 DNA reads TGTGCCAGCTCACCTAGACAGGCGGAGGATGGCTACACCTTC. This sequence encodes CASSPRQAEDGYTF.

CDR3 sequence reads: CASRGEGVFLFF. The CDR3 DNA sequence: TGCGCCAGCCGGGGGGAGGGGGTTTTCCTGTTTTTT. The rearrangement joins TRBV10-2 to TRBJ1-4; a possible D gene is TRBD1 (6 bases). V shed 8 bases and J shed 14 bases, with 18 bases lying between them. Germline V gene lookup returns CDR1 WSHSY and CDR2 SAAADI. The CDR3 spans 12 residues.

The J gene is TRBJ2-7, the V gene TRBV6-2 or TRBV6-3, with TRBD2 identical over 9 bases. Unmatched junction bases numbered 10, after V lost 2 bases and J lost 2 bases. Germline assignment: CDR1 MNHEY and CDR2 SVGEGT. The CDR3 has 17 amino acids. CDR3 sequence reads: CASSYGRSGRFTYEQYF. CDR3 in DNA: TGTGCCAGCAGTTACGGACGAAGCGGGAGGTTCACCTACGAGCAGTACTTC.

About this clone: In the same sample, other DNA sequences code for this CDR3. The CDR3 DNA is TGTGCCAGCAGAGGACAGGGGTACGAGCAGTACTTC. The encoded protein is CASRGQGYEQYF. This chain connects TRBV6-6 to TRBJ2-7; 9 bases agree with TRBD1. The CDR3 totals 12 residues. Germline CDR1 and CDR2: MNHNY and SVGAGI (reference sequence). V lost 6 bases, J lost 4 bases, and 1 base stayed unmatched.

The rearrangement joins TRBV10-1 to TRBJ1-6; a weak D match, TRBD1 (5 bases). CDR1 WNHNN and CDR2 SYGVQD come from the germline V gene (reference sequence). This CDR3 has 14 residues. V was pared by 4 bases and J by 7 bases, with 11 bases between. CDR3 sequence (DNA): TGCGCCAGCAGTGTAGGGGATGGAAATTCACCCCTCCACTTT. This sequence encodes CASSVGDGNSPLHF.

This chain uses TRBV15 with TRBJ1-5; 10 bases agree with TRBD1. The CDR3 runs 14 residues. Germline CDR1 LNHNV, CDR2 YYDKDF (reference sequence). V lost 5 bases to trimming and J lost 6 bases; unmatched junction nucleotides: 4. The CDR3, as DNA: TGTGCCACCAGCGGGACAGGGGACGGTCAGCCCCAGCATTTT. The encoded protein is CATSGTGDGQPQHF.

V gene TRBV5-6 combines with J gene TRBJ2-5; D may be TRBD1 (5 bases). Germline loops: CDR1 SGHDT, CDR2 YYEEEE. The CDR3 contains 13 residues. The V end was cut by 4 bases, the J end by 4 bases, with 11 bases between. CDR3 bases: TGTGCCAGCAGCCGGGCAGGGTTAGAGACCCAGTACTTC. Its protein is CASSRAGLETQYF.

This chain joins TRBV7-9 and TRBJ2-7, with 7 bases that match TRBD1. Trimming removed 1 base from V and 13 bases from J; junction bases left unmatched: 13. This CDR3 region has 14 residues. CDR1 is SEHNR and CDR2 is FQNEAQ in the germline V gene (reference sequence). For the CDR3, the DNA is TGTGCCAGCAGCTTAGGAGAGGGGGCGCGGGTCCACTACTTC. This codes for CASSLGEGARVHYF.

This chain links TRBV5-4 with TRBJ1-2; 9 bases align to TRBD1. The CDR3 covers 14 residues. V was pared by 6 bases and J by 2 bases, with 5 bases of the junction left unmatched. Germline lookup yields CDR1 SGHNT and CDR2 YYREEE (reference sequence). The CDR3 protein is CASTITGGNYGYTF. The CDR3 DNA is TGTGCCAGCACTATCACAGGGGGCAACTATGGCTACACCTTC. Variable domain in full (rest from reference TRBV5-4 and TRBJ1-2): ETGVTQSPTHLIKTRGQQVTLRCSSQSGHNTVSWYQQALGQGPQFIFQYYREEENGRGNFPPRFSGLQFPNYSSELNVNALELDDSALYLCASTITGGNYGYTFGSGTRLTVV.

The J gene is TRBJ2-5, the V gene TRBV19, with D maybe TRBD2 (5 bases). CDR3 size: 14 residues. CDR1 is LNHDA, CDR2 SQIVND, per germline (reference sequence). V shed 0 bases and J shed 4 bases, with 9 bases lying between them. CDR3 protein: CASSIDASGETQYF. In DNA, the CDR3 is TGTGCCAGTAGTATAGATGCCAGCGGAGAGACCCAGTACTTC.

The V call is TRBV5-1, the J call TRBJ2-1; 8 nucleotides align to TRBD1. Germline CDR1 SGHRS, CDR2 YFSETQ. The trim removed 4 bases at V and 7 bases at J, leaving 7 bases unmatched. The CDR3 is 14 residues long. The CDR3 region has the DNA TGCGCCAGCAGCATAGGACAGGGTCTGAATGAGCAGTTCTTC. Translated: CASSIGQGLNEQFF.

The chain recombines TRBV20-1 with TRBJ2-3; no firm D call. The germline gives CDR1 DFQATT, CDR2 SNEGSKA (reference sequence). The V end was cut by 5 bases, the J end by 9 bases, with 12 bases between. The CDR3 extends over 11 amino acids. DNA of the CDR3: TGCAGTGCTGAGGCGTCTACCACGCAGTATTTT. Translating gives CSAEASTTQYF.

This chain links TRBV6-5 with TRBJ2-2; maybe TRBD1 (5 bases). The CDR3 extends over 14 amino acids. Germline loops: CDR1 MNHEY, CDR2 SVGAGI. Trimming stripped 7 bases from V and 2 bases from J, with 11 bases between. CDR3 DNA sequence: TGTGCCAGCACCTTGACAGAAAACACCGGGGAGCTGTTTTTT. The encoded protein is CASTLTENTGELFF.

The chain is built from TRBV19 and TRBJ2-3; D possibly corresponds to TRBD1 (5 bases). Germline lookup yields CDR1 LNHDA and CDR2 SQIVND (reference sequence). Trimming shortened V by 4 bases and J by 6 bases, and 17 bases separated the two germline ends. The CDR3 consists of 15 residues. CDR3 loop: CASSNPGRAMDTQYF. CDR3 DNA: TGTGCCAGTAGTAACCCAGGGCGCGCAATGGATACGCAGTATTTT.

The V call is TRBV27, the J call TRBJ2-5; tentatively, D is TRBD2 (7 bases). V lost 8 bases, J lost 4 bases, and 14 bases lay in between. Germline assignment: CDR1 MNHEY and CDR2 SMNVEV (reference sequence). This CDR3 spans 13 amino acids. The CDR3: CASGGGRGETQYF. The DNA of the CDR3 is TGTGCCAGCGGGGGGGGGCGAGGAGAGACCCAGTACTTC.

J is TRBJ1-1 and V is TRBV6-5, with a possible D match to TRBD1 (5 bases). The CDR3 spans 13 residues. The V gene's germline CDR1 is MNHEY and CDR2 SVGAGI. The V and J ends lost 5 bases and 3 bases respectively, with 10 bases between them. CDR3 loop: CASSRQPYTEAFF. The CDR3, as DNA: TGTGCCAGCAGTCGACAGCCGTACACTGAAGCTTTCTTT.

In its sample, this clone was seen a few times. The sample carries other DNA sequences with the same CDR3. V gene TRBV18 combines with J gene TRBJ2-3, with 9 positions matching TRBD1. Germline CDR1 and CDR2: KGHSH and LQKENI. Trimming took 3 bases from V and 5 from J; bases not matched to a gene: 3. This CDR3 is built from 14 residues. The DNA of the CDR3 is TGTGCCAGCTCACCGGGACAGGGAAGAGATACGCAGTATTTT. Residues: CASSPGQGRDTQYF. The full variable domain, with the rest looked up from reference TRBV18 and TRBJ2-3, is NAGVMQNPRHLVRRRGQEARLRCSPMKGHSHVYWYRQLPEEGLKFMVYLQKENIIDESGMPKERFSAEFPKEGPSILRIQQVVRGDSAAYFCASSPGQGRDTQYFGPGTRLTVL.